The 15 T cell receptor beta chains reported below all come from one sample, sequenced in a study of shared T cell receptors in the human thymus. Data came from immunoSEQ multiplex PCR; TCRdb stores just in-frame clones and leaves some out. The top ten hold 0.0095% to 0.011% of the sample, which has about 660,000 clones, roughly 90% seen once. The same specimen was also included in a second study, on human thymus T cells.

The sample was thymocytes. These receptors came from a boy under two years old with a congenital heart defect.

A single count supports this clone. CDR3 amino acids: CASSGTVYEQYF. For the CDR3, the DNA is TGTGCCAGCAGCGGAACAGTATACGAGCAGTACTTC. This sequence joins TRBV7-9 and TRBJ2-7; the D is unclear. The CDR3 is 12 amino acids. Germline V gene data show CDR1 as SEHNR and CDR2 as FQNEAQ (reference sequence). V was shortened by 5 bases and J by 4 bases, with 9 bases between the two germline ends.

This clone appeared a few times. The genes are TRBV10-3 and TRBJ1-3, with a possible D match to TRBD1 (6 bases). The V end lost 2 bases, the J end lost 0 bases, and 14 bases lay between the germline ends. The CDR3 extends over 17 amino acids. Germline CDR1 and CDR2: ENHRY and SYGVKD. This chain's CDR3 is CAISEAEQGPSGNTIYF. CDR3 nucleotide sequence: TGTGCCATCAGTGAGGCCGAACAGGGTCCCTCTGGAAACACCATATATTTT.

This clone has only a few counts. The chain carries TRBV29-1 and TRBJ1-4, with a possible D match to TRBD1 (6 bases). V lost 5 bases and J lost 5, with 18 bases in between. Per germline, CDR1 SQVTM and CDR2 ANQGSEA. This CDR3 is built from 15 residues. For the CDR3, the DNA is TGCAGCGTTAATCTCCCGACAGGTCGAAATGAAAAACTGTTTTTT. Its translation: CSVNLPTGRNEKLFF.

The chain has TRBV29-1 and TRBJ2-2, with 9 bases lining up with TRBD2. Germline CDR1 is SQVTM and CDR2 is ANQGSEA. With 6 bases clipped from V and 2 bases from J, the junction kept 13 bases outside the gene matches. The CDR3 has 17 amino acids. The CDR3 here is CSVPTDSGSRNTGELFF. The CDR3 nucleotides are TGCAGCGTACCTACCGATAGCGGGAGTAGAAACACCGGGGAGCTGTTTTTT.

The V call is TRBV5-1, the J call TRBJ2-1; 7 nucleotides match TRBD2. There are 21 residues in the CDR3. The V gene's germline CDR1 is SGHRS and CDR2 YFSETQ. Trimming cost V 1 base and J 0 bases; bases outside gene matches: 19. As DNA, the CDR3 is TGCGCCAGCAGCTTGCGGCGACTAGCCCATTGGGACCCTAGCTCCTACAATGAGCAGTTCTTC. Translation: CASSLRRLAHWDPSSYNEQFF.

The V call is TRBV13, the J call TRBJ2-7; 10 positions agree with TRBD1. CDR3 length: 15 residues. With 5 bases clipped from V and 7 bases from J, the junction kept 11 bases outside the gene matches. From germline, CDR1 is PRHDT and CDR2 FYEKMQ (reference sequence). This chain's CDR3 is CASSPEDRGVGEQYF. For the CDR3, the DNA is TGTGCCAGCAGCCCTGAGGACAGGGGGGTGGGAGAGCAGTACTTC.

This chain links TRBV6-4 with TRBJ1-1; the match to TRBD1 covers 8 bases. Looked up from germline, CDR1 is MRHNA and CDR2 is SNTAGT. V trimming: 3 bases; J trimming: 5 bases; junction bases outside the gene matches: 2. The CDR3 totals 13 residues. CDR3 protein: CASSETGVTEAFF. The CDR3 DNA is TGTGCCAGCAGTGAGACAGGGGTGACTGAAGCTTTCTTT.

The rearrangement uses TRBV7-8 and TRBJ1-1, with D possibly TRBD1 on 5 matching bases. The germline V and J ends were trimmed by 1 base and 3 bases, with 12 bases remaining between them. The length of the CDR3 is 15 residues. Germline values: CDR1 SGHVS, CDR2 FQNEAQ. In DNA form, the CDR3 reads TGTGCCAGCAGCTTAGGTTGGGGCGGGGACACTGAAGCTTTCTTT. It is translated as CASSLGWGGDTEAFF.

Points on this clone: The junction departs from germline at one end; a sequencing error may be responsible. The J gene is TRBJ2-3, the V gene TRBV7-7; 12 bases map to TRBD2. CDR3 length: 16 amino acids. Germline V gives CDR1 SSHAT, CDR2 FNYEAQ (reference sequence). Written as DNA, the CDR3 is TGTGCTAGCAGCCCCGGACTAGCGGGGCCCACAGATACGCAGTATTTT. This sequence encodes CASSPGLAGPTDTQYF. Looking up the rest from reference TRBV7-7 and TRBJ2-3 gives the full variable domain: GAGVSQSPRYKVTKRGQDVTLRCDPISSHATLYWYQQALGQGPEFLTYFNYEAQPDKSGLPSDRFSAERPEGSISTLTIQRTEQRDSAMYRCASSPGLAGPTDTQYFGPGTRLTVL.

The chain employs TRBV27 and TRBJ1-1; 10 nucleotides align to TRBD1. The CDR3 is 15 amino acids. In germline, CDR1 is MNHEY, CDR2 SMNVEV (reference sequence). Trimming removed 5 bases from V and 5 bases from J; junction bases left unmatched: 8. CDR3 sequence (DNA): TGTGCCAGCAGTCCACGACAGGGGGCTGTTACTGAAGCTTTCTTT. Protein sequence: CASSPRQGAVTEAFF.

The chain couples TRBV28 to TRBJ2-2; 8 positions agree with TRBD1. Trimming at V came to 6 bases and at J to 3 bases, leaving 15 bases not matched to a gene. CDR1 MDHEN and CDR2 SYDVKM come from the germline V gene. CDR3 length: 18 residues. This CDR3 reads CASSPTASDRDDTGELFF. The CDR3 nucleotides are TGTGCCAGCAGCCCTACCGCATCGGACAGGGATGACACCGGGGAGCTGTTTTTT.

The DNA of the CDR3 is TGTGCCAGCAGTTACGGCCCCCGAGAGCAGTACTTC. As protein: CASSYGPREQYF. The V call is TRBV6-6, the J call TRBJ2-7, with D hard to call. V dropped 2 bases and J dropped 7 bases, with 9 bases sitting between them. Germline V CDR1 and CDR2: MNHNY, SVGAGI (reference sequence). The CDR3 covers 12 residues.

In DNA form, the CDR3 reads TGTGCCAGCAGCTTAGTGGCCGGGACAGGGCCTGAGACCCAGTACTTC. Translated, it gives CASSLVAGTGPETQYF. The V call is TRBV7-9, the J call TRBJ2-5, with 9 bases identical to TRBD1. The CDR3 has 16 residues. CDR1 is SEHNR, CDR2 FQNEAQ, per germline (reference sequence). Germline trimming cut 1 base from V and 5 bases from J; bases unmatched to any gene: 8.

This chain uses TRBV5-1 with TRBJ2-2, with a weak D call TRBD2 (6 bases). CDR3 length equals 16 residues. V lost 1 base, J lost 5 bases, and 15 bases lay in between. The V gene's germline CDR1 is SGHRS and CDR2 YFSETQ. CDR3 nucleotides: TGCGCCAGCAGCTTGAGTTCTAGCGAACTAACCGGGGAGCTGTTTTTT. Its translation: CASSLSSSELTGELFF.

Only a few counts were recorded for this clone. The chain is built from TRBV5-8 and TRBJ2-1; perhaps TRBD2 as D (6 bases). The V end was cut by 6 bases, the J end by 8 bases, with 21 bases between. Germline CDR1 reads SGHTS; CDR2 reads YDEGEE. This CDR3 spans 15 amino acids. The CDR3 bases are TGTGCCAGCACCGAAGGCGGGGTAAGGAGCGATGAGCAGTTCTTC. Encoded protein: CASTEGGVRSDEQFF.